This T cell receptor beta chain was found in a study of cytomegalovirus exposure and HLA in healthy donors. 60 Vbeta and 13 Jbeta primers were used in PCR. Using immunoSEQ multiplex PCR, the repertoire was profiled, and TCRdb retains in-frame clones only, with some absent. The sample carries approximately 90,000 clones, 65% to 80% recorded once. Study conclusions and caveats: Many donors shared some public TCRs, even though most TCR sequences were rare. In a later analysis, TCR beta V- and J-gene trimming showed a link to a missense DCLRE1C variant. The study flagged about 150 TCR beta chains as cytomegalovirus-associated.

As regards this clone: Its target is unknown.

Germline CDR1 reads SGDLS; CDR2 reads YYNGEE. This CDR3 comprises 12 residues. Trimming left V 2 bases short and J 5 bases short, with 7 bases between. What was sequenced was PBMCs. The receptor was derived from a woman between 45 and 60 years old in good health and CMV-seropositive. V usage is TRBV9 and J usage is TRBJ1-1, with D uncertain. The CDR3 loop is CASSVGETEAFF. CDR3 in DNA: TGTGCCAGCAGCGTCGGAGAGACTGAAGCTTTCTTT.